This record concerns one T cell receptor (beta chain) sequence. Its specificity is not known. V shed 9 bases and J shed 0 bases, with 8 bases lying between them. Germline V gene data show CDR1 as KGHDR and CDR2 as SFDVKD. The CDR3 is 13 amino acids. The sample is drawn from a study of T cell repertoires in cytomegalovirus infection. The wider study: Carrying CMV and the relevant HLA type showed in public TCR beta signatures. Study-level points and caveats: There were HLA-C-restricted CMV-specific TCR beta clonotypes dominating the ex vivo response. Cumulative public TCR beta family frequency identified CMV carriers with the relevant HLA.

A single record per CDR3 protein comes from TCRdb applying MiXCR to the reads. This table has hundreds of thousands of distinct CDR3 sequences, around 10% appearing once. This clonotype was obtained from a human donor in good health (CMV status not recorded). Some clones in this sample may be carry-over from other donors' samples. The sample taken for sequencing was PBMCs. The genes are TRBV24-1 and TRBJ1-5; unclear D gene. The DNA of the CDR3 is TGTGCCACCGAACAGAATAGCAATCAGCCCCAGCATTTT. This translates into CATEQNSNQPQHF.